These 5 T cell receptor beta chains originate from one sample sequenced in a study of spatial heterogeneity in lung cancer. TCRdb fed the 5' RACE reads into MiXCR, producing one record per CDR3 protein. This table has 20,000 to 25,000 distinct CDR3 sequences, under 6% appearing once. The sample's time point: sample taken at primary tumor resection. Whole RNA, isolated from tumor, nontumor lung or frozen PBMC, was sequenced without prior sorting. The sequencing here drew on PBMCs, taken at surgery. The source of these receptors is a male donor with early-stage non-small cell lung cancer.

This clonotype has only a few counts. The CDR3 sequence: CASSGGLGQPQHF. The CDR3 DNA reads as TGTGCCAGCAGTGGGGGGTTGGGGCAGCCCCAGCATTTT. This chain uses TRBV2 with TRBJ1-5, with D maybe TRBD1 (5 bases). Trimming pared 4 bases from V and 7 bases from J, leaving 11 bases between. The CDR3 length is 13 residues. Germline CDR1 is SNHLY and CDR2 is FYNNEI.

At least ten counts were recorded for this clonotype. CDR3 nucleotide sequence: TGTGCCAGCAGTTTGGTAGCGGGAGGCAATCAGCCCCAGCATTTT. It yields the protein CASSLVAGGNQPQHF. The chain carries TRBV27 and TRBJ1-5, with D unclear. Germline CDR1 MNHEY, CDR2 SMNVEV (reference sequence). The CDR3 loop spans 15 amino acids. V was pared by 3 bases and J by 2 bases, with 11 bases between.

V usage is TRBV18 and J usage is TRBJ1-2; TRBD1 might be the D (6 bases). CDR1 is KGHSH and CDR2 is LQKENI in the germline V gene. With 3 bases removed from V and 5 bases from J, the gap between germline ends came to 13 bases. CDR3 size: 14 residues. This CDR3 reads CASSPPGDRYGYTF. Here the CDR3 DNA reads TGTGCCAGCTCACCCCCAGGGGATCGTTATGGCTACACCTTC.

A few counts support this clonotype. This sequence joins TRBV7-9 and TRBJ2-6, with 7 bases lining up with TRBD1. J lost 1 base, V lost 1 base, and 4 bases had no gene match. CDR1 is SEHNR, CDR2 FQNEAQ, per germline (reference sequence). CDR3 length equals 17 residues. Here the CDR3 DNA reads TGTGCCAGCAGCTTAGGAAACAGGGGATCTGGGGCCAACGTCCTGACTTTC. Amino acid sequence: CASSLGNRGSGANVLTF. Full variable domain (rest looked up from reference TRBV7-9 and TRBJ2-6): DTGVSQNPRHKITKRGQNVTFRCDPISEHNRLYWYRQTLGQGPEFLTYFQNEAQLEKSRLLSDRFSAERPKGSFSTLEIQRTEQGDSAMYLCASSLGNRGSGANVLTFGAGSRLTVL.

This clonotype has a count of ten or more. The J gene is TRBJ2-2, the V gene TRBV2; D not certain. Germline CDR1 reads SNHLY; CDR2 reads FYNNEI. There are 13 residues in the CDR3. V gave up 5 bases and J gave up 1 base, with 5 bases separating them. The CDR3 nucleotides are TGTGCCAGCAGTCGACAGAACACCGGGGAGCTGTTTTTT. It yields the protein CASSRQNTGELFF.